The clone carrying this T cell receptor (beta chain) has only a few counts. Germline-derived CDR1 and CDR2 are LNHDA and SQIVND (reference sequence). The CDR3 has 19 residues. V gave up 3 bases and J gave up 0 bases; unmatched junction bases: 15. The sample is drawn from a study of blood T cell repertoires in COVID-19. Data came from immunoSEQ multiplex PCR; TCRdb stores just in-frame clones and leaves some out. The data show around 200,000 clones, about 85% seen once. The sequence derives from a man aged 35 to 55 who had recovered from COVID-19. The rearrangement uses TRBV19 and TRBJ2-7, with 9 nucleotides matching TRBD2. The sequenced sample was PBMCs or T cells enriched from blood (not recorded which). The CDR3 bases are TGTGCCAGTAGTATCAAGCGACTAGCGGACAACCCAAGCTCCTACGAGCAGTACTTC. Translation gives CASSIKRLADNPSSYEQYF.